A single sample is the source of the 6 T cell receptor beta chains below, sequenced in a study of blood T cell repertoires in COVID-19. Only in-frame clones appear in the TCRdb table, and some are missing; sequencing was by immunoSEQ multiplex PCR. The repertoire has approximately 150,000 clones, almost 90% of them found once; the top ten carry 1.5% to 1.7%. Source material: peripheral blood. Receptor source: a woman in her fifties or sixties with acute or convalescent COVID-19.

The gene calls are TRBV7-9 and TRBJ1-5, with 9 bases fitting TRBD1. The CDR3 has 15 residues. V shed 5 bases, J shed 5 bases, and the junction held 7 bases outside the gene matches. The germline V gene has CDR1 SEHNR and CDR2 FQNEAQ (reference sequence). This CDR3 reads CASSPTGGMDQPQHF. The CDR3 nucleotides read TGTGCCAGCAGCCCGACAGGGGGAATGGATCAGCCCCAGCATTTT. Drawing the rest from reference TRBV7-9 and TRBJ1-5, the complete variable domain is DTGVSQNPRHKITKRGQNVTFRCDPISEHNRLYWYRQTLGQGPEFLTYFQNEAQLEKSRLLSDRFSAERPKGSFSTLEIQRTEQGDSAMYLCASSPTGGMDQPQHFGDGTRLSIL.

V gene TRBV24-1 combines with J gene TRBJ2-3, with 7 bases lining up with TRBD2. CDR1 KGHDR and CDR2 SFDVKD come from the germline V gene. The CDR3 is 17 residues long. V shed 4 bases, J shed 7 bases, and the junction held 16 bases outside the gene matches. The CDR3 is CATSEIRGVAGLYTQYF. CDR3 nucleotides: TGTGCCACCAGTGAAATCCGGGGAGTAGCGGGCTTATATACGCAGTATTTT.

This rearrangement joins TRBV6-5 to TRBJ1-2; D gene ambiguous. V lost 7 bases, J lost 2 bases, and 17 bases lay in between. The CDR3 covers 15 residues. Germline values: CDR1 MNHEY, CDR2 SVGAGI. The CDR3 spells CASKGEKRGNYGYTF. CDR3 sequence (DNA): TGTGCCAGCAAGGGCGAGAAGAGAGGGAACTATGGCTACACCTTC.

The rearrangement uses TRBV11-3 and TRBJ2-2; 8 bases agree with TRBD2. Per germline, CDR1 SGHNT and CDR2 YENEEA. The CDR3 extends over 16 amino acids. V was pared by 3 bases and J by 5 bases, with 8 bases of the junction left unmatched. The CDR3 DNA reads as TGTGCCAGCAGCTTTTTTGCGGGAGGCGGTACCGGGGAGCTGTTTTTT. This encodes CASSFFAGGGTGELFF.

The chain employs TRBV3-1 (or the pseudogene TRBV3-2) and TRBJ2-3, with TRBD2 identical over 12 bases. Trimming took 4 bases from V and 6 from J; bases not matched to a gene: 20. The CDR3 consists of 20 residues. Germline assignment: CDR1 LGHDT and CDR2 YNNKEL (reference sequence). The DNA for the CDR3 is TGTGCCAGCAGCCCACGGCTAGCGGGGGGGCAAGGTGGTTTAATGGATACGCAGTATTTT. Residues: CASSPRLAGGQGGLMDTQYF.

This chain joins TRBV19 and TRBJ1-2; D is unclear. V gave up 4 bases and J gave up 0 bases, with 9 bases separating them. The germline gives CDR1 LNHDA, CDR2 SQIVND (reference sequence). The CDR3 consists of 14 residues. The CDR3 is CASSTGMANYGYTF. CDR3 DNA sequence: TGTGCCAGTAGTACAGGCATGGCTAACTATGGCTACACCTTC.